The 14 T cell receptor beta chains listed next were all sequenced from one sample in a study of T cell responses to AZD1222 COVID-19 vaccine. The assay was immunoSEQ multiplex PCR, and TCRdb's table has in-frame clones only and misses some. The sample shows 95,000 to 100,000 clones, less than 95% of them seen only once. The sequenced sample was peripheral blood, obtained on day 0 of AZD1222 vaccination. The receptor source for this set is an adult in good health.

V is TRBV2 and J is TRBJ1-1, with a possible D match to TRBD1 (6 bases). The CDR3 consists of 13 residues. Per the germline V gene, CDR1 is SNHLY and CDR2 is FYNNEI. Trimming took 6 bases from V and 4 from J, leaving 12 bases between them. In DNA, the CDR3 is TGTGCCAGCAGCACAGGGTCAGGCACTGAAGCTTTCTTT. Its translation is CASSTGSGTEAFF.

This clone has more than one count but fewer than ten. The chain has TRBV28 and TRBJ1-2; D might be TRBD1 (5 bases). CDR1 MDHEN and CDR2 SYDVKM come from the germline V gene. The CDR3 spans 15 residues. Trimming cost V 3 bases and J 4 bases, with 15 bases left between them. CDR3 in DNA: TGTGCCAGCAGTTTCGCAGGGAACCCACCCTATGGCTACACCTTC. The encoded protein is CASSFAGNPPYGYTF.

The gene calls are TRBV12-3 or TRBV12-4 and TRBJ2-1; D may be TRBD1 (5 bases). The V gene lost 1 base and the J gene lost 7 bases, with 8 bases spanning the gap. This CDR3 has 13 residues. The CDR3: CASSLVQGNEQFF. In nucleotides, the CDR3 is TGTGCCAGCAGTTTAGTGCAGGGAAATGAGCAGTTCTTC.

V gene TRBV29-1 combines with J gene TRBJ1-3, with D possibly matching TRBD1 (6 bases). Per the germline V gene, CDR1 is SQVTM and CDR2 is ANQGSEA. The CDR3 is made up of 14 amino acids. V was clipped by 7 bases and J by 1 base, with 14 bases between them. The CDR3 is CSGEDSRSGNTIYF. DNA for the CDR3: TGCAGCGGAGAGGACAGTAGGTCTGGAAACACCATATATTTT. The complete variable domain, with remaining parts taken from reference TRBV29-1 and TRBJ1-3, reads SAVISQKPSRDICQRGTSLTIQCQVDSQVTMMFWYRQQPGQSLTLIATANQGSEATYESGFVIDKFPISRPNLTFSTLTVSNMSPEDSSIYLCSGEDSRSGNTIYFGEGSWLTVV.

This clone was counted a single time. CDR3 nucleotide sequence: TGTGCCAGTAGTATAGCCGCTAGCGGCCCCTACGAGCAGTACTTC. It yields the protein CASSIAASGPYEQYF. The chain carries TRBV19 and TRBJ2-7; 7 positions agree with TRBD2. There are 15 residues in the CDR3. Germline CDR1 is LNHDA and CDR2 is SQIVND (reference sequence). Trimming removed 1 base from V and 2 bases from J; junction bases left unmatched: 5.

The V call is TRBV19, the J call TRBJ2-1, with 10 bases lining up with TRBD2. Trimming removed 1 base from V and 4 bases from J; junction bases left unmatched: 10. The CDR3 extends over 18 amino acids. Germline CDR1 and CDR2: LNHDA and SQIVND (reference sequence). DNA for the CDR3: TGTGCCAGTAGTATAGCCAGCGGGGGGGCCTTGGGATACAATGAGCAGTTCTTC. Translation: CASSIASGGALGYNEQFF.

The J gene is TRBJ2-7, the V gene TRBV7-2, with 9 bases aligning to TRBD1. The CDR3 covers 13 residues. Germline loops: CDR1 SGHTA, CDR2 FQGNSA. The V gene end was trimmed by 5 bases and the J gene end by 5 bases; junction bases not matched to a gene: 4. DNA for the CDR3: TGTGCCAGCAGCCACCGGACAGGGGACGAGCAGTACTTC. This encodes CASSHRTGDEQYF.

The V gene is TRBV20-1, the J gene TRBJ1-4; D call uncertain. The CDR3 totals 11 residues. Looked up from germline, CDR1 is DFQATT and CDR2 is SNEGSKA (reference sequence). The V end lost 7 bases, the J end lost 8 bases, and 11 bases lay between the germline ends. The CDR3 sequence: CSVTTREKLFF. In nucleotides, the CDR3 is TGCAGTGTTACTACAAGGGAAAAACTGTTTTTT.

The chain couples TRBV28 to TRBJ1-1; no firm D call. Trimming took off 5 bases at V and 3 bases at J, with 13 bases between the two ends. This CDR3 comprises 14 residues. Germline assignment: CDR1 MDHEN and CDR2 SYDVKM. The CDR3 sequence: CASSQRPSYTEAFF. Here the CDR3 DNA reads TGTGCCAGCAGTCAAAGGCCATCATACACTGAAGCTTTCTTT.

As to this clone: Other DNA sequences in this sample translate to the same CDR3. This chain joins TRBV7-9 and TRBJ1-3; D is undetermined. This CDR3 comprises 14 residues. V lost 1 base to trimming and J lost 2 bases, with 6 bases between them. Germline V lookup: CDR1 SEHNR, CDR2 FQNEAQ (reference sequence). CDR3 nucleotide sequence: TGTGCCAGCAGCTTAGGGGGTACTGGAAACACCATATATTTT. Its translation: CASSLGGTGNTIYF.

The CDR3 region has the DNA TGTGCCAGTAGTATGGCGACAGGGACCGGGGAGCTGTTTTTT. Translated: CASSMATGTGELFF. This chain joins TRBV19 and TRBJ2-2; TRBD1 aligns across 7 bases. The germline V gene encodes CDR1 LNHDA and CDR2 SQIVND (reference sequence). Unmatched junction bases numbered 3, after V lost 3 bases and J lost 5 bases. The CDR3 covers 14 residues.

The count of this clone is one. The gene calls are TRBV12-3 or TRBV12-4 and TRBJ1-1; no clear D gene. Between the trimmed V and J ends, which lost 3 bases and 10 bases, there was a span of 12 bases. This CDR3 region has 12 residues. The CDR3 nucleotides read TGTGCCAGCAGTTTTGTCACCCGGGGAGCTTTCTTT. It encodes CASSFVTRGAFF.

V usage is TRBV5-1 and J usage is TRBJ2-2; 8 bases line up with TRBD2. Germline V gene lookup returns CDR1 SGHRS and CDR2 YFSETQ. The trim removed 3 bases at V and 1 base at J, leaving 5 bases unmatched. The CDR3 length is 16 residues. This CDR3 is CASSSRGVMNTGELFF. The CDR3 bases are TGCGCCAGCAGCTCGCGGGGGGTCATGAACACCGGGGAGCTGTTTTTT.

This chain connects TRBV27 to TRBJ1-5; a weak D match, TRBD1 (5 bases). The ends were cut back, 5 bases at V and 2 bases at J, with 10 bases in the middle. The CDR3 contains 14 residues. Germline V CDR1 and CDR2: MNHEY, SMNVEV (reference sequence). The DNA of the CDR3 is TGTGCCAGCAGTCTAGGGGTTGGCAATCAGCCCCAGCATTTT. Translated, it gives CASSLGVGNQPQHF.